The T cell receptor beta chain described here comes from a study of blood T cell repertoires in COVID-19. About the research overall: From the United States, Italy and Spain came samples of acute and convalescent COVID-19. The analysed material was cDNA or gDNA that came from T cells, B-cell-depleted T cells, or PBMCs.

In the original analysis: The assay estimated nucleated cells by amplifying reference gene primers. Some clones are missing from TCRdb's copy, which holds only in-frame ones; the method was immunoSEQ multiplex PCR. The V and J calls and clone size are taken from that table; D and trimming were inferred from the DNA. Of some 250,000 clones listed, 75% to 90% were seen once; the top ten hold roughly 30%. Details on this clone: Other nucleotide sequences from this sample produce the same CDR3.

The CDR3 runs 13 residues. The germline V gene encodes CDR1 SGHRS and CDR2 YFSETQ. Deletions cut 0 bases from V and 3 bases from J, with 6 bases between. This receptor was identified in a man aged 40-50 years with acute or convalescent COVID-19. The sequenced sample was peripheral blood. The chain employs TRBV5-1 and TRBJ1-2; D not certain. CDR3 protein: CASSLGQDYGYTF. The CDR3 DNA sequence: TGCGCCAGCAGCTTGGGTCAGGACTATGGCTACACCTTC.